This TCR beta chain was obtained from a study of T cells in localized non-small cell lung cancer (dated by TCRdb to the early 2020s). At the level of the whole study: T cell repertoires of a few hundred early-stage NSCLC patients were analyzed, with tumors being compared against uninvolved tumor-adjacent lungs. A mean age of around 69 years was recorded for the NSCLC patients, of whom 129 were male and about a hundred were female. The cohort comprised 200 to 300 treatment-naïve NSCLC patients with resected, localized lung tumors.

The germline V gene (reference sequence) sets CDR1 to LNHDA and CDR2 to SQIVND. The CDR3 contains 17 residues, cysteine and phenylalanine counted. Just CDR3 DNA is preserved here, 51 bases in frame from base 1. For this chain, trimming is 4 bases at the V end and 4 bases at the J end, and the number of junction bases without a gene match is 15. At diagnosis, tumor, uninvolved tumor-adjacent lung and peripheral blood were collected and then preserved as a mix of FFPE and fresh-frozen material. For TCR repertoire profiling, the blood samples were analyzed as peripheral blood mononuclear cells. The immunoSEQ Assay was used to sequence TCR beta CDR3 regions from DNA. For the original study's pipeline: To compute T cell density, TCR beta template counts were normalized to usable DNA, which was estimated by amplifying housekeeping genes. Using the preseqR package, richness was estimated by extrapolating to 120,000 templates for tissue samples and 400,000 templates for PBMC samples. Clonality was taken to be one minus Pielou's evenness. Tissue-enriched TCRs were identified through differential abundance testing performed on productive amino-acid clonotypes, with a minimum total count of 5 and an alpha of 0.1. The Jaccard Index and the Morisita Overlap Index were used to quantify repertoire overlap between compartments. TCR beta CDR3s were clustered by GLIPH together with public tetramer-defined viral CDR3s, and at least three viral sequences plus V-gene enrichment were required for viral motifs. Sourced from immuneACCESS, this table was stored by TCRdb with only in-frame sequences that have V and J called. A share of the clones is absent; for the studies checked, an unresolved V gene accounts for under half, and the remainder has no known explanation. The V and J calls and clone size were taken over from that table, and D and trimming were inferred from the DNA. In all, the sample holds around 19,000 clones, and 80% to 90% of those were seen once. The biggest ten clones account for about 35% of the sample.

A note on this clone: The antigen it recognizes is unknown. The sample holds no much larger clone one base away, and base qualities are not on file.

General findings and caveats noted by the study authors: Because multi-region sequencing of the tumors was not done, intratumor heterogeneity could not be ruled out. Of the top 100 tumor clones, a median of roughly 56 were detected in paired uninvolved adjacent lung; under 30 were also among that lung's top 100. Higher T cell density in blood was associated with longer overall survival, whereas higher clonality in adjacent lung was associated with shorter survival. Because the study design was exploratory, TCR variables were selected using unadjusted p-values without false-discovery rate correction. Uninvolved tumor-adjacent lung showed the highest T cell clonality, higher than tumor, which suggests more focused antigenic responses in the adjacent lung.

This clonotype was sampled from a male donor at least 60 years old with stage III lung adenocarcinoma. The chain joins TRBV19 to TRBJ1-2, with TRBD1 identical over 7 junction bases. Source: peripheral blood, taken before any cancer treatment. Here is the DNA: TGTGCCAGTAGTAGCACAGGGGCCACGGGGTTCAGCTATGGCTACACCTTC. This gives the protein CASSSTGATGFSYGYTF.